One sample yielded the 18 T cell receptor beta chains listed below, sequenced in a study of early T cells in non-severe SARS-CoV-2 infection. TCRdb reprocessed the 5' RACE reads via MiXCR and lists one record per CDR3 protein. The repertoire holds roughly 61,000 distinct CDR3 sequences, with roughly 13% as singletons. The sample was whole blood, taken at baseline. The origin of the receptors is an adult who was a healthcare worker with PCR-confirmed SARS-CoV-2 infection or an uninfected control (not recorded which).

This clonotype has just a few counts. The chain is built from TRBV27 and TRBJ2-7, with 7 positions matching TRBD1. CDR3 length: 14 amino acids. Losses at the gene ends were 2 bases for V and 6 bases for J; bases not matched to a gene: 7. Germline lookup yields CDR1 MNHEY and CDR2 SMNVEV (reference sequence). The CDR3 loop is CASSLRGLSTEQYF. The CDR3 nucleotides read TGTGCCAGCAGTTTAAGGGGGCTTAGTACCGAGCAGTACTTC.

This clonotype was detected a few times. The chain joins TRBV5-1 to TRBJ2-5, with D possibly matching TRBD2 (6 bases). The CDR3 length is 16 residues. CDR1 is SGHRS, CDR2 YFSETQ, per germline. Trimming cost V 0 bases and J 5 bases, with 17 bases left between them. The DNA of the CDR3 is TGCGCCAGCAGCTTGGCCCTGGGAGGTCGTATTGAGACCCAGTACTTC. Translation: CASSLALGGRIETQYF.

This clonotype occurred a few times. The rearrangement links TRBV7-2 to TRBJ2-7; the D call may be TRBD1 or TRBD2 (5 bases each). Germline CDR1 is SGHTA and CDR2 is FQGNSA. CDR3 length: 16 amino acids. The ends were cut back, 1 base at V and 0 bases at J, with 13 bases in the middle. In DNA, the CDR3 is TGTGCCAGCAGCTTAGAATCGGGGCCTAGCTCCTACGAGCAGTACTTC. Protein product: CASSLESGPSSYEQYF.

The V and J genes are TRBV5-1 and TRBJ1-1; D is unresolved. CDR3 length: 15 residues. Germline lookup yields CDR1 SGHRS and CDR2 YFSETQ. V dropped 6 bases and J dropped 0 bases, with 15 bases sitting between them. The CDR3 loop is CASTRTVGMNTEAFF. The CDR3 DNA follows: TGCGCCAGCACGCGAACCGTGGGCATGAACACTGAAGCTTTCTTT. Complete variable domain (other parts from reference TRBV5-1 and TRBJ1-1): KAGVTQTPRYLIKTRGQQVTLSCSPISGHRSVSWYQQTPGQGLQFLFEYFSETQRNKGNFPGRFSGRQFSNSRSEMNVSTLELGDSALYLCASTRTVGMNTEAFFGQGTRLTVV.

Notes on this clonotype: At one of its ends the junction is not consistent with the germline gene, which may arise from a read error. The chain is built from TRBV18 and TRBJ2-6; possible D gene TRBD1, 5 bases. Germline values: CDR1 KGHSH, CDR2 LQKENI. CDR3 length: 16 residues. CDR3 coding DNA: TGTGCCAGCTCACCACGGGGAAATTCTGGGGCCAACGTCCTGATTTTC. Protein product: CASSPRGNSGANVLIF.

The chain is built from TRBV11-2 and TRBJ2-7; tentative D call: TRBD2 (6 bases). Germline values: CDR1 SGHAT, CDR2 FQNNGV. The CDR3 spans 14 residues. V was pared by 2 bases and J by 2 bases, with 10 bases between. CDR3 region: CASSLRLGPYEQYF. The CDR3 nucleotides read TGTGCCAGCAGCTTAAGACTAGGTCCCTACGAGCAGTACTTC.

This clonotype was counted many times. CDR3 loop: CSVETDGYTF. CDR3 nucleotides: TGCAGCGTTGAAACAGATGGCTACACCTTC. This chain joins TRBV29-1 and TRBJ1-2; D not certain. The CDR3 sequence is 10 residues long. Germline loops: CDR1 SQVTM, CDR2 ANQGSEA. V lost 2 bases and J 6 bases, leaving 4 bases between the germline ends. Based on the CDR3 plus reference TRBV29-1 and TRBJ1-2, the full variable domain is SAVISQKPSRDICQRGTSLTIQCQVDSQVTMMFWYRQQPGQSLTLIATANQGSEATYESGFVIDKFPISRPNLTFSTLTVSNMSPEDSSIYLCSVETDGYTFGSGTRLTVV.

The chain has TRBV4-1 and TRBJ2-4; TRBD2 agrees at 10 bases. CDR1 is MGHRA, CDR2 YSYEKL, per germline. The CDR3 extends over 15 amino acids. The junction had 6 bases not matched to a gene; V was cut back by 4 bases and J by 6 bases. CDR3 sequence reads: CASSPILAGANIQYF. CDR3 bases: TGCGCCAGCAGCCCAATTCTAGCGGGGGCAAACATTCAGTACTTC.

The rearrangement joins TRBV29-1 to TRBJ2-1; D might be TRBD1 (5 bases). This CDR3 has 12 amino acids. Germline V gives CDR1 SQVTM, CDR2 ANQGSEA. Trimming took off 4 bases at V and 4 bases at J, with 8 bases between the two ends. CDR3 sequence reads: CSVVTGYNEQFF. The DNA of the CDR3 is TGCAGCGTTGTCACAGGTTACAATGAGCAGTTCTTC.

Details on this clonotype: One base away lies a much larger clone, so this may be a sequencing read error. This chain links TRBV6-5 with TRBJ1-5, with a tentative D call TRBD1 (5 bases). The CDR3 covers 15 residues. Germline loops: CDR1 MNHEY, CDR2 SVGAGI. The CDR3 bases are TGTGACAGCAGAACCGGGACGCGCGGCAATCAGCCCCAGCATTTT. Translated, it gives CDSRTGTRGNQPQHF.

Note on this clonotype: Sequence at one end of the junction differs from germline and may be a read error. The genes are TRBV10-3 and TRBJ1-2; D unclear. This CDR3 region has 13 residues. The germline CDR1 and CDR2 sequences are ENHRY and SYGVKD. CDR3 DNA: TGTGCCATCAGTGTCCGGGGTAGTTATGACTACACCTTC. Its translation is CAISVRGSYDYTF.

This clonotype has just a few counts. The V and J genes are TRBV7-8 and TRBJ2-7, with TRBD2 identical over 15 bases. The CDR3 length is 15 residues. With V trimmed by 3 bases and J by 7 bases, 4 bases remained unmatched. Germline V gene data show CDR1 as SGHVS and CDR2 as FQNEAQ. The CDR3 loop is CASSLGLAGGSEQYF. The CDR3 DNA is TGTGCCAGCAGCTTGGGACTAGCGGGGGGCTCGGAGCAGTACTTC.

In its sample, this clonotype was seen many times. The rearrangement joins TRBV12-3 or TRBV12-4 to TRBJ2-1, with TRBD2 identical over 8 bases. Trimming at V came to 7 bases and at J to 3 bases, leaving 8 bases not matched to a gene. The CDR3 is made up of 15 amino acids. Here the CDR3 reads CASTDLAGGYNEQFF. The CDR3 nucleotides read TGTGCCAGCACCGATCTGGCGGGGGGCTACAATGAGCAGTTCTTC.

This clonotype occurred a few times. The J gene is TRBJ2-1, the V gene TRBV5-1, with D perhaps matching TRBD2 (5 bases). Deletions cut 4 bases from V and 8 bases from J, with 19 bases between. Per germline, CDR1 SGHRS and CDR2 YFSETQ. CDR3 length: 15 amino acids. The CDR3 DNA reads TGCGCCAGCAGCCGAAACACCCGGGGATGGGATGAGCAGTTCTTC. This sequence encodes CASSRNTRGWDEQFF.

This clonotype was recorded at least ten times. This rearrangement joins TRBV11-3 to TRBJ2-1; no reliable D call. Trimming cost V 1 base and J 12 bases, with 19 bases left between them. From germline, CDR1 is SGHNT and CDR2 YENEEA. The CDR3 covers 15 residues. This CDR3 is CASSLGSALASGQFF. CDR3 nucleotide sequence: TGTGCCAGCAGCTTAGGGTCAGCGCTCGCTTCGGGGCAGTTCTTC.

A few counts support this clonotype. V is TRBV7-2 and J is TRBJ1-2; TRBD1 aligns across 7 bases. The ends lost 5 bases at V and 4 bases at J; junction bases unmatched: 13. The CDR3 spans 16 residues. Germline CDR1 reads SGHTA; CDR2 reads FQGNSA. CDR3: CASSPGGQGSSYGYTF. The CDR3 nucleotides read TGTGCCAGCAGCCCAGGGGGGCAGGGCTCGTCCTATGGCTACACCTTC.

This sequence joins TRBV29-1 and TRBJ2-5; TRBD2 matches 8 bases. CDR1 and CDR2 (germline): SQVTM, ANQGSEA. The CDR3 covers 14 residues. V lost 4 bases, J lost 3 bases, and 7 bases stayed unmatched. CDR3 DNA sequence: TGCAGCGTTGCAGGCGCGGGAGGTAAAGAGACCCAGTACTTC. Translating it yields CSVAGAGGKETQYF.

This clonotype was counted many times. The J gene is TRBJ2-7, the V gene TRBV5-1, with 9 bases identical to TRBD2. The CDR3 length is 15 residues. Germline loops: CDR1 SGHRS, CDR2 YFSETQ. The V segment lost 2 bases and the J segment 0 bases; nucleotides outside the gene matches: 3. The CDR3 sequence: CASSFSSGASYEQYF. DNA for the CDR3: TGCGCCAGCAGCTTCTCTAGCGGGGCCTCCTACGAGCAGTACTTC.